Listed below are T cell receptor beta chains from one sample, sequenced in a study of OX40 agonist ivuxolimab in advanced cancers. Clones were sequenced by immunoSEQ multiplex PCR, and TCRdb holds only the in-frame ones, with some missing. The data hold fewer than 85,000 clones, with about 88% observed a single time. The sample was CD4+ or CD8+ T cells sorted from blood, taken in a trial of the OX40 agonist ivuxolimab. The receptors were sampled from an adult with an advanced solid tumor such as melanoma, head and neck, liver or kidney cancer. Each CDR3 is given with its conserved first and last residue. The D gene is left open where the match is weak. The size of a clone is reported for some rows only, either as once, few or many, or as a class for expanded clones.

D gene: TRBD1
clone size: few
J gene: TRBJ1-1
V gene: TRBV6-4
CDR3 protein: CASRPGQSSNTEAFF
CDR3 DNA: TGTGCCAGCAGACCGGGACAGTCTTCTAACACTGAAGCTTTCTTT

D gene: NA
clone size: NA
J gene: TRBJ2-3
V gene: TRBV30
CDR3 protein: CAWSVALFTDTQYF
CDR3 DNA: TGTGCCTGGAGTGTAGCTCTCTTTACAGATACGCAGTATTTT

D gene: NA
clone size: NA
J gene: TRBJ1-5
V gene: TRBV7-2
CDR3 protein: CASSFALSNQPQHF
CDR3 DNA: TGTGCCAGCAGCTTCGCTTTGAGCAATCAGCCCCAGCATTTT

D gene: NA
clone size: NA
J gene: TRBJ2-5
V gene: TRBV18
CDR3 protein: CASSAGLQETQYF
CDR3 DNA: TGTGCCAGCTCAGCGGGTCTCCAAGAGACCCAGTACTTC

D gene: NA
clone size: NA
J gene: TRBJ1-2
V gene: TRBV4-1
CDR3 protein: CASSQDRGTGYTF
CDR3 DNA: TGCGCCAGCAGCCAAGACCGGGGGACTGGCTACACCTTC

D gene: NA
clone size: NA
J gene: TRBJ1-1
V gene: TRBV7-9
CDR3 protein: CASSPSTGVVTEAFF
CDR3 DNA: TGTGCCAGCAGCCCATCGACAGGTGTGGTCACTGAAGCTTTCTTT

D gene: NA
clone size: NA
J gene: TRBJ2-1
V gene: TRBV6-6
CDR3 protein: CASSPGTPGEQFF
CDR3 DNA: TGTGCCAGCAGTCCCGGGACCCCGGGAGAGCAGTTCTTC

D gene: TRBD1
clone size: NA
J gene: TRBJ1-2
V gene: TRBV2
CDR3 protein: CASSRDREVYYGYTF
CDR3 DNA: TGTGCCAGCAGTCGGGACAGGGAAGTTTACTATGGCTACACCTTC

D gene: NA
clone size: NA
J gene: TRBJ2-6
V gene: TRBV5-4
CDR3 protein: CASSLGGAGANVLTF
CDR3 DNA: TGTGCCAGCAGCTTGGGGGGGGCTGGGGCCAACGTCCTGACTTTC

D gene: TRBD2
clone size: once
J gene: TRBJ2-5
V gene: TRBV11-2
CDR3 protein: CASSSRGGVQETQYF
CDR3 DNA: TGTGCCAGCAGCTCCCGGGGGGGGGTTCAAGAGACCCAGTACTTC

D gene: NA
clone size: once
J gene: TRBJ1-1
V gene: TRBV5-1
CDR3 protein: CASSLQKGNTEAFF
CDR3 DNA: TGCGCCAGCAGCTTACAGAAAGGGAACACTGAAGCTTTCTTT

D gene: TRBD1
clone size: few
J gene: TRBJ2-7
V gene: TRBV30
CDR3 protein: CAWSARRTGGEQYF
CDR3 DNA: TGTGCCTGGAGTGCGAGGAGGACAGGGGGCGAGCAGTACTTC

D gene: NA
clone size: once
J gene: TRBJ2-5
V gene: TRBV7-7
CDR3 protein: CASSLDRGETQYF
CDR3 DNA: TGTGCTAGCAGCTTAGACAGAGGGGAGACCCAGTACTTC

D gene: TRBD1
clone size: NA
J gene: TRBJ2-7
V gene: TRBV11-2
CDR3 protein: CASSLADRGDEQYF
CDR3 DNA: TGTGCCAGCAGCTTAGCCGACAGGGGGGACGAGCAGTACTTC

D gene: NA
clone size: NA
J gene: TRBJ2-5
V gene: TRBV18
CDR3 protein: CASSHQETQYF
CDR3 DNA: TGTGCCAGCTCCCACCAAGAGACCCAGTACTTC

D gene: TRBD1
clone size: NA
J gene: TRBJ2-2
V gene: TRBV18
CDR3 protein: CASSRDRADTGELFF
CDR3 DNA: TGTGCCAGCTCACGGGACAGGGCGGACACCGGGGAGCTGTTTTTT

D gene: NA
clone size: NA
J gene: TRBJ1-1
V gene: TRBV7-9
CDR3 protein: CASSLVWQGEAFF
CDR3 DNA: TGTGCCAGCAGCTTAGTATGGCAGGGGGAAGCTTTCTTT

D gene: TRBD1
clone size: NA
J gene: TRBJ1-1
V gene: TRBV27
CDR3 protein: CASVDPGGHTEAFF
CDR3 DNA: TGTGCCAGCGTCGACCCAGGGGGCCACACTGAAGCTTTCTTT

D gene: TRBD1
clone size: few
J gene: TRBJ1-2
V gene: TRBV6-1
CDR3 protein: CASSDRQGGYGYTF
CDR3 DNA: TGTGCCAGCAGTGATCGACAGGGAGGCTATGGCTACACCTTC

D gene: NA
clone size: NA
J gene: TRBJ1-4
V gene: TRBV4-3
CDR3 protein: CASSQDLGAAGEKLFF
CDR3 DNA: TGCGCCAGCAGCCAAGATCTGGGGGCAGCGGGGGAAAAACTGTTTTTT

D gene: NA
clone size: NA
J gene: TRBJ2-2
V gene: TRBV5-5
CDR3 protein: CASSLNSGGFTGELFF
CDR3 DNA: TGTGCCAGCAGCTTGAATTCCGGGGGATTCACCGGGGAGCTGTTTTTT

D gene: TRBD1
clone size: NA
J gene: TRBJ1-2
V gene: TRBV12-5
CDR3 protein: CASGLAWDRKGGGYTF
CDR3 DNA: TGTGCTAGTGGTTTGGCCTGGGACAGAAAAGGTGGGGGCTACACCTTC